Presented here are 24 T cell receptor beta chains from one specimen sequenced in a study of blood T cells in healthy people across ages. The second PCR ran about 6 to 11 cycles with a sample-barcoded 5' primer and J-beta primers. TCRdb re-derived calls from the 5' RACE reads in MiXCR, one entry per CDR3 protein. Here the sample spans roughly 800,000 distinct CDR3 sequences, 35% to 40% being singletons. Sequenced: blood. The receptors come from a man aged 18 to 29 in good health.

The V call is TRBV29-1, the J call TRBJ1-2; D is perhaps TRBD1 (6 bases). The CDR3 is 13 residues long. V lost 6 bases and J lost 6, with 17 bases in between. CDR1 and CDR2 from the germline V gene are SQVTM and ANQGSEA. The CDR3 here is CSVRDTGFNGYTF. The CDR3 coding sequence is TGCAGCGTGCGGGACACCGGTTTTAATGGCTACACCTTC.

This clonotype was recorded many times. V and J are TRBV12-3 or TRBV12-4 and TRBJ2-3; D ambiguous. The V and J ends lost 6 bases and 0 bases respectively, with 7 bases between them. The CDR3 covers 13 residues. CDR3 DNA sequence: TGTGCCAGCAGACCGGCCAGCACAGATACGCAGTATTTT. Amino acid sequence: CASRPASTDTQYF.

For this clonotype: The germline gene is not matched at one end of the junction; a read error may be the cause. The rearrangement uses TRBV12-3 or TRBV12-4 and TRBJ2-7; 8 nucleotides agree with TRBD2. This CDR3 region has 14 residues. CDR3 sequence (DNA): TGTGTCAGCAGTTCCTCCGGGACTAGCTACGAGCAGTACTTC. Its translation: CVSSSSGTSYEQYF.

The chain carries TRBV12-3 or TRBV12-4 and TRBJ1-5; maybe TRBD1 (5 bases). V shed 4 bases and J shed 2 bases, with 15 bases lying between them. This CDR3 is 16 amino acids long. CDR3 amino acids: CASSSGHSGGNQPQHF. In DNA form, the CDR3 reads TGTGCCAGCAGTTCCGGACATTCTGGTGGCAATCAGCCCCAGCATTTT.

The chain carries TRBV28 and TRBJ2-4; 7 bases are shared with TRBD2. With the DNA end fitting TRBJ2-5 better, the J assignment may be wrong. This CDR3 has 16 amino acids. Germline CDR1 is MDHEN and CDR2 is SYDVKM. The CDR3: CASSGNFVGGKETQYF. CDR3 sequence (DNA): TGTGCCAGCAGTGGAAATTTCGTGGGGGGGAAAGAGACCCAGTACTTC.

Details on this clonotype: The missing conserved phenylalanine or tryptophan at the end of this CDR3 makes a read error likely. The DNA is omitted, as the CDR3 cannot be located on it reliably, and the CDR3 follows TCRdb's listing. The CDR3 spells CSGTTGGRGTFGS. The V and J genes are TRBV29-1 and TRBJ2-1; whether TRBD1, the table's D call, matches the DNA was not checked. The CDR3 totals 13 residues, both ends included. Germline V gene sequence: CDR1 SQVTM, CDR2 ANQGSEA.

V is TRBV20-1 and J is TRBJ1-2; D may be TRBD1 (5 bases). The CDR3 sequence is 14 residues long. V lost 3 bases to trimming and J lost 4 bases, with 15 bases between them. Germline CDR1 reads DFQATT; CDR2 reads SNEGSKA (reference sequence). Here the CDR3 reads CSASTKDNLYGYTF. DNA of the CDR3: TGCAGTGCTAGTACTAAGGACAATCTCTATGGCTACACCTTC.

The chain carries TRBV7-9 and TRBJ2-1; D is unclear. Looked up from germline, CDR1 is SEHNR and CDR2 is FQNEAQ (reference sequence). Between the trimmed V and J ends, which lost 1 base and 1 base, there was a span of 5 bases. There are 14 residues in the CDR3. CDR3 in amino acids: CASSLENSYNEQFF. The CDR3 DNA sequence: TGTGCCAGCAGCTTAGAAAATTCCTACAATGAGCAGTTCTTC.

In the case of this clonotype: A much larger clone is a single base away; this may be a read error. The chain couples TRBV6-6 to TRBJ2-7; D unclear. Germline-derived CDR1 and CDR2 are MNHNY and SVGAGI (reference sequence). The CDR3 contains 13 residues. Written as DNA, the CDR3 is TGTGCCAGCAGCCCCCCCGCGTTGGAGACCCAGGACTTC. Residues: CASSPPALETQDF.

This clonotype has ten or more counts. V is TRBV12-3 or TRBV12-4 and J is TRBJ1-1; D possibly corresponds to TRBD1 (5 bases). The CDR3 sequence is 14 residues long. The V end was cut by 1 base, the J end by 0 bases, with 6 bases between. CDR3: CASSLGGMNTEAFF. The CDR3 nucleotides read TGTGCCAGCAGTTTAGGGGGCATGAACACTGAAGCTTTCTTT.

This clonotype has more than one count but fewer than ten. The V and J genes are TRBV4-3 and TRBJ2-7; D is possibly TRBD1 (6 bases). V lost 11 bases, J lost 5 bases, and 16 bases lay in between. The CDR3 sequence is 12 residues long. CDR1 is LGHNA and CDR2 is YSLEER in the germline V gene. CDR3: CASVRGSDEQYF. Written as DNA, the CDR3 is TGCGCCTCGGTCAGGGGTAGCGACGAGCAGTACTTC.

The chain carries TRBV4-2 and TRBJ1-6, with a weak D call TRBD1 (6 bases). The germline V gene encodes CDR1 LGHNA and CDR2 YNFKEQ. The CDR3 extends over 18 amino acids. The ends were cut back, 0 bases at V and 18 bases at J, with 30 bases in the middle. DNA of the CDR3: TGTGCCAGCAGCCAAGATCCGAATAGGGGGACCTATAATTCACTCCCCCACTTT. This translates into CASSQDPNRGTYNSLPHF.

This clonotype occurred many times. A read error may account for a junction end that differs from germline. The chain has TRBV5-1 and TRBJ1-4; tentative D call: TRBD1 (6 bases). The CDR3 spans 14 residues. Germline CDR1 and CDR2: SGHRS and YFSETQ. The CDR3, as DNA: TGTGCCAGCAGTTTGAGGGGGGGTAATGAAAAACTGTTTTTT. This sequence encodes CASSLRGGNEKLFF.

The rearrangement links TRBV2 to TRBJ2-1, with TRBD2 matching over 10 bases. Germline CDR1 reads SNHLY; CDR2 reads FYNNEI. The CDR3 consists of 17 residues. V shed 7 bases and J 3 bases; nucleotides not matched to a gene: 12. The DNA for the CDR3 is TGTGCCAGCACTGGACGACCTAGCGGGGGCTTCTACAATGAGCAGTTCTTC. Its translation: CASTGRPSGGFYNEQFF.

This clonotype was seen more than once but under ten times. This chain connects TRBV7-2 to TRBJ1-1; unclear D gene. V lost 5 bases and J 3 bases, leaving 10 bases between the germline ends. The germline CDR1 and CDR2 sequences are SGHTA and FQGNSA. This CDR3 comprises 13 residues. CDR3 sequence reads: CASSQSIHTEAFF. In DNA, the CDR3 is TGTGCCAGCAGCCAATCAATCCACACTGAAGCTTTCTTT.

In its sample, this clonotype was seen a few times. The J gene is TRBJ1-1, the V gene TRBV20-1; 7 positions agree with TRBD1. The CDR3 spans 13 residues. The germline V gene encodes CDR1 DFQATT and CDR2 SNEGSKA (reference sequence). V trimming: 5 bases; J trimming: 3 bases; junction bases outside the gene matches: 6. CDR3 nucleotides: TGCAGTGCTCAGACACAGGGGTACACTGAAGCTTTCTTT. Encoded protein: CSAQTQGYTEAFF.

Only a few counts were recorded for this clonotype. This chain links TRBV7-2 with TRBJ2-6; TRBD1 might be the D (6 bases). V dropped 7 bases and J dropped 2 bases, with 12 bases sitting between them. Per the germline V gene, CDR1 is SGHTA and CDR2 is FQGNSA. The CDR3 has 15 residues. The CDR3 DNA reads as TGTGCCAGCATCCGGACAGCAGCTGGGGCCAACGTCCTGACTTTC. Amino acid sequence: CASIRTAAGANVLTF. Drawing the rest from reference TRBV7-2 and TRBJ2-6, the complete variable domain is GAGVSQSPSNKVTEKGKDVELRCDPISGHTALYWYRQSLGQGLEFLIYFQGNSAPDKSGLPSDRFSAERTGGSVSTLTIQRTQQEDSAVYLCASIRTAAGANVLTFGAGSRLTVL.

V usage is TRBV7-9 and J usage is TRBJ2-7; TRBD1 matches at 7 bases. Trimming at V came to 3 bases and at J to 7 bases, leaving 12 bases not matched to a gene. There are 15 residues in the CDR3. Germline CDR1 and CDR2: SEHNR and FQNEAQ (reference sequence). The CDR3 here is CASSFDRATYNEQYF. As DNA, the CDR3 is TGTGCCAGCAGCTTCGACAGGGCCACCTACAATGAGCAGTACTTC.

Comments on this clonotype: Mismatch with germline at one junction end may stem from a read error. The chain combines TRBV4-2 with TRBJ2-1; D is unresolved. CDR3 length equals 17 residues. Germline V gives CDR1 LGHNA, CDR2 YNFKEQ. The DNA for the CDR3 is TGTACCAGCAGCCAAGATTTGCGCCCCCGCTCCTACAATGAGCAGTTCTTC. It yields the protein CTSSQDLRPRSYNEQFF.

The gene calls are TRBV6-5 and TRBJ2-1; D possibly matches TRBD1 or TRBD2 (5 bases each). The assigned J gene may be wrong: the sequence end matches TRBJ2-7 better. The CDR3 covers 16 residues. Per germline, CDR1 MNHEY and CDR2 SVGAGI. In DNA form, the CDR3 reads TGTGCCAGCAGCTCCAGAGGGACGAGCTTCTACAATGAGCAGTACTTC. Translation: CASSSRGTSFYNEQYF.

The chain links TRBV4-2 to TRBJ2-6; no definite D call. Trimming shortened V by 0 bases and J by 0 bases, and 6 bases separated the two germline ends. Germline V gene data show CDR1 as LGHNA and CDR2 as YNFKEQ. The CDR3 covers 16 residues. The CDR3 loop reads CASSQEKVSGANVLTF. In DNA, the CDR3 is TGTGCCAGCAGCCAAGAGAAGGTCTCTGGGGCCAACGTCCTGACTTTC.

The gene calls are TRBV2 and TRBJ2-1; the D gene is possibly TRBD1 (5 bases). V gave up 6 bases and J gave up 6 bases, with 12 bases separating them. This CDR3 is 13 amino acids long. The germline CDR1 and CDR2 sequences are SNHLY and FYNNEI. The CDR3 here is CASRSARGNEQFF. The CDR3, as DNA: TGTGCCAGCAGATCTGCTAGGGGCAATGAGCAGTTCTTC.

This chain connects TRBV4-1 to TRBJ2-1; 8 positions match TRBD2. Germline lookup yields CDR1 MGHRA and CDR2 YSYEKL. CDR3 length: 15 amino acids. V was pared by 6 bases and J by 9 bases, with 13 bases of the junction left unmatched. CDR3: CASRPGTSSWGEQFF. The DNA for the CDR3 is TGCGCCAGCAGACCCGGGACTAGTTCGTGGGGTGAGCAGTTCTTC.

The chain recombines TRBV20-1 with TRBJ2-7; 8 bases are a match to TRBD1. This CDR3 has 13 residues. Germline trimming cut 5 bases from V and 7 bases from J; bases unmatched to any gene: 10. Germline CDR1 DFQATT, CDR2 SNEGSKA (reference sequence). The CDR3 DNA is TGCAGTGCTCCCCGCCCAGGGGGCAATGAGCAGTACTTC. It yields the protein CSAPRPGGNEQYF.